This paragraph reports one TCR beta chain. The repertoire was sequenced with immunoSEQ multiplex PCR; TCRdb's copy has only in-frame clones and lacks some. Found here are 130,000 to 150,000 clones, roughly 76% of them singletons; the top ten hold roughly 8.8%. Trimming cost V 3 bases and J 1 base, with 15 bases left between them. The germline V gene encodes CDR1 MRHNA and CDR2 SNTAGT. The CDR3 loop spans 16 amino acids. These data originate in a study of blood T cell repertoires in COVID-19. Overall study: Donors in the United States, Italy and Spain gave samples during acute or convalescent COVID-19. PBMCs, B-cell-depleted T cells, or T cells were the source of the cDNA or gDNA that made up the material.

The receptor was isolated from a human donor with acute or convalescent COVID-19. The donor label of this sample is uncertain. Source material: peripheral blood. The rearrangement links TRBV6-4 to TRBJ1-1; the D gene is possibly TRBD1 (5 bases). The CDR3 loop reads CASSEYGTSANTEAFF. In DNA, the CDR3 is TGTGCCAGCAGTGAATATGGGACTTCCGCGAACACTGAAGCTTTCTTT.